This T cell receptor (beta chain) was sequenced in a study of T cells after yellow fever vaccination. The table lists this clonotype with a few counts. This CDR3 is built from 17 residues. Germline CDR1 and CDR2: LNHNV and YYDKDF (reference sequence). Trimming removed 0 bases from V and 0 bases from J, with 12 bases in between. Template-switching 5'RACE yielded the TCR cDNA; a universal primer site and UMIs were added in the process. Each CDR3 protein is one row after TCRdb ran MiXCR on the 5' RACE reads. This sample has 250,000 or so distinct CDR3 sequences, with 3.6% found just once. The clonotype originates from a man aged 18 to 30 who received the YFV17D yellow fever vaccine. Sequenced material: PBMCs, taken 15 days after the yellow fever booster vaccination. The gene calls are TRBV15 and TRBJ1-3; D gene unclear. CDR3 loop: CATSRDAGEHSGNTIYF. Written as DNA, the CDR3 is TGTGCCACCAGCAGAGATGCCGGGGAACACTCTGGAAACACCATATATTTT.